Reported below is one T cell receptor (beta chain). Its antigen is currently unknown. This entry is derived from a study of T-cell reconstitution after alpha-beta-depleted transplantation in children. This sample's TCRbeta library carried unique molecular identifier barcodes. TCRdb re-called the PCR reads with MiXCR, one entry per CDR3 protein. The sample yields some 550,000 distinct CDR3 sequences, 20% to 25% seen once. Broader study findings: Expanded graft clones numbering several hundred reportedly gave rise to alpha-beta T cells about two months after transplant.

V was cut by 1 base and J by 8 bases, with 17 bases left in between. The CDR3 extends over 15 amino acids. The germline CDR1 and CDR2 sequences are SGHAT and FQDESV (reference sequence). This chain joins TRBV11-1 and TRBJ1-1, with D tentatively TRBD1 (5 bases). This specimen was PBMCs, mostly from graft donor cells, taken 360 days after TCRalphabeta/CD19-depleted stem cell transplant. The TCR sequence derives from a boy younger than two who had a stem cell transplant for acute myeloid leukemia, so the T cells may come from the graft donor. The CDR3 here is CASSLVVFFWTEAFF. The DNA for the CDR3 is TGTGCCAGCAGCTTAGTGGTTTTTTTTTGGACAGAAGCTTTCTTT.